Shown below are 26 T cell receptor beta chains from a single sample sequenced in a study of neurological immune-mediated disorders. TCRdb reprocessed the 5' RACE reads via MiXCR and lists one record per CDR3 protein. Of some 30,000 distinct CDR3 sequences listed, roughly 25% are singletons. The sample consisted of CD4+ T cells from blood. Source of these receptors: a man in his fifties or sixties with HTLV-1-associated myelopathy (HAM/TSP).

This clonotype is labeled medium-sized. The chain's CDR3 is CASSPGLAGAGGYEQYF. The CDR3 DNA reads TGTGCCAGCAGCCCCGGACTAGCGGGAGCGGGCGGCTACGAGCAGTACTTC. The J gene is TRBJ2-7, the V gene TRBV3-1; TRBD2 matches at 13 bases. The V and J ends lost 4 bases and 3 bases, in that order; junction bases with no gene match: 9. The CDR3 loop spans 17 amino acids. CDR1 is LGHDT, CDR2 YNNKEL, per germline (reference sequence).

Ten or more counts support this clonotype. V and J are TRBV20-1 and TRBJ1-2; 7 nucleotides match TRBD1. The CDR3 has 12 amino acids. From germline, CDR1 is DFQATT and CDR2 SNEGSKA (reference sequence). J was trimmed by 2 bases and V by 5 bases; bases with no gene match: 2. This chain's CDR3 is CSALTGNYGYTF. CDR3 in DNA: TGCAGTGCTCTGACAGGGAACTATGGCTACACCTTC.

This clonotype was seen only once. A much larger clone sits a single nucleotide away, making a read error possible. The rearrangement links TRBV27 to TRBJ1-2; weak D call: TRBD1 (6 bases). The CDR3 consists of 16 residues. The V gene's germline CDR1 is MNHEY and CDR2 SMNVEV (reference sequence). For the CDR3, the DNA is TGTGCCAACAGTTTATTAGGCAGGGGCTTCAACTATGGCTACACCTTC. Translation gives CANSLLGRGFNYGYTF.

J is TRBJ1-1 and V is TRBV27; D not certain. Germline V CDR1 and CDR2: MNHEY, SMNVEV (reference sequence). The CDR3 has 14 amino acids. Trimming took off 6 bases at V and 0 bases at J, with 11 bases between the two ends. Here the CDR3 DNA reads TGTGCCAGCAGCTTCATGGGGTTGAACACTGAAGCTTTCTTT. Its protein is CASSFMGLNTEAFF.

J is TRBJ1-2 and V is TRBV9; D is unclear. The length of the CDR3 is 12 residues. With 0 bases removed from V and 3 bases from J, the gap between germline ends came to 3 bases. Looked up from germline, CDR1 is SGDLS and CDR2 is YYNGEE. The CDR3 region is CASSVGDYGYTF. The CDR3 bases are TGTGCCAGCAGCGTAGGTGACTATGGCTACACCTTC.

There are many counts of this clonotype. This chain links TRBV7-2 with TRBJ2-7; D possibly corresponds to TRBD1 (6 bases). Deletions cut 5 bases from V and 0 bases from J, with 17 bases between. The CDR3 consists of 16 residues. Germline assignment: CDR1 SGHTA and CDR2 FQGNSA. CDR3: CASSPFSVTGSYEQYF. In DNA form, the CDR3 reads TGTGCCAGCAGCCCCTTCTCCGTGACAGGCTCCTACGAGCAGTACTTC.

Regarding this clonotype: This may arise from a read error, as a much more abundant clone is one base away. The CDR3 loop reads CASSQYGTSGVETQYF. In nucleotides, the CDR3 is TGCGCCAGCAGCCAATACGGGACTAGCGGGGTGGAGACCCAGTACTTC. This chain connects TRBV4-1 to TRBJ2-5; 13 nucleotides align to TRBD2. J gave up 5 bases and V 2 bases, and 5 bases lay outside the gene matches. CDR1 and CDR2 from the germline V gene are MGHRA and YSYEKL. CDR3 length equals 16 residues.

This clonotype was counted only a few times. The chain recombines TRBV10-1 with TRBJ1-4; 7 bases map to TRBD1. The V gene end was trimmed by 2 bases and the J gene end by 7 bases; junction bases not matched to a gene: 4. This CDR3 region has 14 residues. Germline CDR1 and CDR2: WNHNN and SYGVQD (reference sequence). CDR3 DNA: TGCGCCAGCAGTGAGGGGACAGTTGGTGAAAAACTGTTTTTT. Translation gives CASSEGTVGEKLFF.

This clonotype came up many times. This chain connects TRBV24-1 to TRBJ2-3, with D unresolved. Trimming stripped 3 bases from V and 5 bases from J, with 8 bases between. The germline CDR1 and CDR2 sequences are KGHDR and SFDVKD. This CDR3 is built from 13 residues. CDR3 sequence (DNA): TGTGCCACCAGTGATGGCCCGGGAGATACGCAGTATTTT. Its translation is CATSDGPGDTQYF.

This clonotype was counted many times. This sequence joins TRBV14 and TRBJ1-3; D gene ambiguous. In germline, CDR1 is SGHDN, CDR2 FVKESK. The V gene lost 0 bases and the J gene lost 0 bases, with 6 bases spanning the gap. The CDR3 is 15 amino acids. The CDR3 sequence is CASSQDNFSGNTIYF. The CDR3 DNA reads TGTGCCAGCAGCCAAGACAACTTCTCTGGAAACACCATATATTTT.

About this clonotype itself: Relative to the germline gene, one junction end is altered; a read error may explain this. The rearrangement joins TRBV18 to TRBJ1-6, with a weak D call TRBD1 (5 bases). This CDR3 has 14 amino acids. CDR1 is KGHSH and CDR2 is LQKENI in the germline V gene. The CDR3 is CASSLREGNSPLDF. The CDR3, as DNA: TGTGCCAGCTCACTTCGAGAGGGGAATTCACCCCTCGACTTT.

This clonotype was detected many times. This chain connects TRBV18 to TRBJ1-4; D is perhaps TRBD1 (6 bases). The CDR3 spans 17 residues. CDR1 and CDR2 from the germline V gene are KGHSH and LQKENI. The V end was cut by 3 bases, the J end by 1 base, with 15 bases between. The CDR3 region is CASSPGRGVLTNEKLFF. DNA of the CDR3: TGTGCCAGCTCACCTGGCAGGGGCGTCCTAACTAATGAAAAACTGTTTTTT.

Ten or more counts support this clonotype. Likely a read error: the CDR3 ends without its conserved phenylalanine or tryptophan. The DNA is left out, because the CDR3 cannot be placed on it with certainty; the CDR3 is given as TCRdb lists it. V gene TRBV5-5 combines with J gene TRBJ1-1. Germline CDR1 is SGHKS and CDR2 is YYEKEE (reference sequence). A total of 15 residues make up the CDR3, ends included. CDR3 residues: CASSLRGGQGGWRYL.

This clonotype was detected many times. The gene calls are TRBV20-1 and TRBJ2-7; 7 positions agree with TRBD1. The V gene end was trimmed by 1 base and the J gene end by 6 bases; junction bases not matched to a gene: 6. Germline CDR1 is DFQATT and CDR2 is SNEGSKA (reference sequence). This CDR3 contains 13 residues. For the CDR3, the DNA is TGCAGTGCTAGAGCCCGGACAGGAGGCGAGCAGTACTTC. Residues: CSARARTGGEQYF.

This clonotype was detected ten times or more. This chain joins TRBV5-1 and TRBJ2-6, with 7 bases matching TRBD1. The CDR3 has 16 residues. The trim removed 0 bases at V and 1 base at J, leaving 1 base unmatched. Germline V gene data show CDR1 as SGHRS and CDR2 as YFSETQ. The CDR3 region has the DNA TGCGCCAGCAGCTTGGGACAGGGATCTGGGGCCAACGTCCTGACTTTC. It encodes CASSLGQGSGANVLTF.

At least ten counts were recorded for this clonotype. V gene TRBV7-2 combines with J gene TRBJ2-2; TRBD2 matches 10 bases. The germline gives CDR1 SGHTA, CDR2 FQGNSA. The length of the CDR3 is 15 residues. J lost 5 bases, V lost 10 bases, and 10 bases had no gene match. The CDR3 DNA reads as TGTGCCACCACTCCTAGCGGGAGTCTGACCGGGGAGCTGTTTTTT. It translates to CATTPSGSLTGELFF.

The chain combines TRBV4-2 with TRBJ1-1; D perhaps matches TRBD1 (6 bases). Trimming removed 3 bases from V and 6 bases from J, with 11 bases in between. The length of the CDR3 is 13 residues. Germline-derived CDR1 and CDR2 are LGHNA and YNFKEQ. The CDR3 reads CASSQLQGPEAFF. The CDR3 DNA follows: TGTGCCAGCAGCCAGTTACAGGGTCCTGAAGCTTTCTTT.

The chain uses TRBV5-1 and TRBJ1-1; tentatively, D is TRBD1 (6 bases). The CDR3 has 13 residues. Per the germline V gene, CDR1 is SGHRS and CDR2 is YFSETQ. The germline V and J ends were trimmed by 1 base and 4 bases, with 8 bases remaining between them. The CDR3 here is CASSLRGGTEAFF. The CDR3 DNA follows: TGCGCCAGCAGCTTGAGAGGGGGCACTGAAGCTTTCTTT.

This clonotype has at least ten counts. This chain links TRBV3-1 with TRBJ1-6, with TRBD1 matching over 9 bases. Germline values: CDR1 LGHDT, CDR2 YNNKEL (reference sequence). The junction had 12 bases not matched to a gene; V was cut back by 5 bases and J by 10 bases. This CDR3 comprises 16 residues. This chain's CDR3 is CASSDTGTGRGSPLHF. CDR3 sequence (DNA): TGTGCCAGCAGCGACACCGGGACAGGGAGAGGGTCACCCCTCCACTTT.

This clonotype was observed at least ten times. The V call is TRBV11-1, the J call TRBJ2-7, with 10 bases matching TRBD2. V was clipped by 5 bases and J by 3 bases; unmatched bases: 7. Per the germline V gene, CDR1 is SGHAT and CDR2 is FQDESV (reference sequence). The CDR3 consists of 15 residues. CDR3 sequence (DNA): TGTGCCAGCAGCCGGACTAGCGGAGGTAACTACGAGCAGTACTTC. Its protein is CASSRTSGGNYEQYF.

This clonotype was counted between two and nine times. The chain is built from TRBV15 and TRBJ2-3, with D unclear. The V end lost 5 bases, the J end lost 6 bases, and 9 bases lay between the germline ends. The length of the CDR3 is 12 residues. CDR1 is LNHNV and CDR2 is YYDKDF in the germline V gene (reference sequence). The CDR3 sequence: CATSLLGDTQYF. CDR3 DNA sequence: TGTGCCACCAGCCTACTGGGGGATACGCAGTATTTT. The whole variable domain, remainder taken from reference TRBV15 and TRBJ2-3, is DAMVIQNPRYQVTQFGKPVTLSCSQTLNHNVMYWYQQKSSQAPKLLFHYYDKDFNNEADTPDNFQSRRPNTSFCFLDIRSPGLGDTAMYLCATSLLGDTQYFGPGTRLTVL.

This clonotype has a handful of counts. CDR3 in amino acids: CASSPLLRTSGGTSTDTQYF. The CDR3 DNA sequence: TGTGCCAGCAGCCCACTCCTACGGACTAGCGGGGGGACTAGCACAGATACGCAGTATTTT. The rearrangement links TRBV14 to TRBJ2-3; TRBD2 agrees at 14 bases. This CDR3 contains 20 residues. V was clipped by 4 bases and J by 0 bases; unmatched bases: 12. Looked up from germline, CDR1 is SGHDN and CDR2 is FVKESK.

This clonotype was counted ten times or more. The J gene is TRBJ1-2, the V gene TRBV29-1; no firm D call. CDR3 length: 14 amino acids. The V gene's germline CDR1 is SQVTM and CDR2 ANQGSEA. Trimming pared 2 bases from V and 7 bases from J, leaving 17 bases between. The CDR3: CSVEKVQDSGGYTF. CDR3 bases: TGCAGCGTTGAAAAGGTCCAGGATTCGGGTGGCTACACCTTC. The full variable domain, completed using reference TRBV29-1 and TRBJ1-2, is SAVISQKPSRDICQRGTSLTIQCQVDSQVTMMFWYRQQPGQSLTLIATANQGSEATYESGFVIDKFPISRPNLTFSTLTVSNMSPEDSSIYLCSVEKVQDSGGYTFGSGTRLTVV.

This clonotype was recorded at least ten times. V usage is TRBV2 and J usage is TRBJ2-3; D is unclear. This CDR3 has 14 amino acids. V gave up 3 bases and J gave up 4 bases, with 11 bases separating them. CDR1 is SNHLY and CDR2 is FYNNEI in the germline V gene. CDR3 DNA sequence: TGTGCCAGCAGTGATGGCAGAAAGGCAGATACGCAGTATTTT. It translates to CASSDGRKADTQYF.

This chain joins TRBV5-1 and TRBJ2-2, with D unresolved. V lost 1 base to trimming and J lost 3 bases, with 7 bases between them. This CDR3 is 14 amino acids long. Germline V lookup: CDR1 SGHRS, CDR2 YFSETQ. The DNA of the CDR3 is TGCGCCAGCAGCTTGACAGTTGACACCGGGGAGCTGTTTTTT. Protein: CASSLTVDTGELFF.

This clonotype is judged medium-sized (0.01 to 0.1%). This chain links TRBV5-5 with TRBJ2-7; the match to TRBD1 covers 7 bases. The CDR3 consists of 13 residues. Losses at the gene ends were 2 bases for V and 6 bases for J; bases not matched to a gene: 5. The germline CDR1 and CDR2 sequences are SGHKS and YYEKEE (reference sequence). The CDR3 region is CASSLSRGLEQYF. The CDR3 DNA reads TGTGCCAGCAGCTTATCGAGGGGGCTCGAGCAGTACTTC.